The entry below gives a single T cell receptor beta chain sequence along with its context. Its recognized antigen is unknown. Base-call qualities are not available, and no considerably larger clone is one nucleotide away. This sample was taken from a study of CD8 T cells in ankylosing spondylitis (dated by TCRdb to the late 2010s). For context, the study as a whole: The study profiled T cell receptor beta repertoires in healthy donors and ankylosing spondylitis patients to find disease-linked TCR variants. The whole study cohort included over a hundred healthy donors and over 20 ankylosing spondylitis patients. Peripheral blood was sampled, and synovial fluid was also collected from ankylosing spondylitis patients.

TCRdb lists the instrument as Illumina HiSeq 2500. Quantitative 5'-RACE with molecular barcodes was the method used to prepare the TCR beta libraries. The original methods were these. A new computational method based on a probabilistic model of VDJ rearrangement was used to identify disease-linked TCR variants. Using fastp trimming at Q25 and MiXCR clonotype assembly, TCRdb reanalyzed the public sequencing data and kept in-frame beta chains. Rows are combined by CDR3 protein, so each entry shows the most common genes and DNA. The V and J calls and clone size come from TCRdb's table, not from the authors' own analysis. For this sample the table gives more than 300,000 distinct CDR3 sequences, of which around 10% were detected only once. The ten biggest clones cover around 8.4% of the sample. What the authors observed across the whole study: Some motif variants were previously reported in synovial fluid and blood of reactive arthritis patients, suggesting common disease-initiation mechanisms. Blood from ankylosing spondylitis patients appeared to be characterized by a TCR beta motif composed of roughly eight highly homologous amino acid variants. In peripheral blood, the disease-linked clones were found at relatively low frequencies and had a CD8+ phenotype. Significant enrichment of the disease-linked clones was reported in matched synovial fluid samples from ankylosing spondylitis patients.

The germline V gene (reference sequence) specifies SEHNR as CDR1 and FQNEAQ as CDR2. V gives up 6 bases and J gives up 9 bases, and the segment between their germline ends measures 12 bases. Its CDR3 holds 12 amino acids, cysteine through phenylalanine. Only CDR3 DNA is held: 36 bases, read in frame from base 1. The clonotype was recovered from a female donor with ankylosing spondylitis or in good health (not recorded which). Rearrangement joined TRBV7-9 to TRBJ2-1, and possibly TRBD2, on 6 matching bases. The sequenced sample consisted of blood, either unsorted or a sorted T cell fraction (not recorded which). The CDR3 corresponds to CASRRGSTEQFF. The sequence in DNA is TGTGCCAGCAGGCGGGGCTCAACTGAGCAGTTCTTC. The full variable domain, completed from the reference TRBV7-9 and TRBJ2-1 proteins outside the CDR3, reads DTGVSQNPRHKITKRGQNVTFRCDPISEHNRLYWYRQTLGQGPEFLTYFQNEAQLEKSRLLSDRFSAERPKGSFSTLEIQRTEQGDSAMYLCASRRGSTEQFFGPGTRLTVL.